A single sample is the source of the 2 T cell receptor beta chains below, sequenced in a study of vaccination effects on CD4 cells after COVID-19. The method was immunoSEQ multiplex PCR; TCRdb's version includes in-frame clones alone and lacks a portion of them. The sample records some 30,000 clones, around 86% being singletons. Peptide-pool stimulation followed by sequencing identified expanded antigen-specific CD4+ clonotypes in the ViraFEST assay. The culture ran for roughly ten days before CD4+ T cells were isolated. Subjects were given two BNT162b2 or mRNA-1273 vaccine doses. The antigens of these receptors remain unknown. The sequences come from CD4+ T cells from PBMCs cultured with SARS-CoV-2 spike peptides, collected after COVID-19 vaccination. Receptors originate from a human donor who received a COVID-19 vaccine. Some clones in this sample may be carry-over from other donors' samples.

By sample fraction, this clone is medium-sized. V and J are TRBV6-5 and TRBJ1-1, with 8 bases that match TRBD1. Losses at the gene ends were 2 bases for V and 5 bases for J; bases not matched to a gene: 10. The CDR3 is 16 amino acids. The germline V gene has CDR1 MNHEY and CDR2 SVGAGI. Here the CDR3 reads CASSYLGQGTITEAFF. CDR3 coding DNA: TGTGCCAGCAGTTACCTAGGACAGGGTACTATAACTGAAGCTTTCTTT.

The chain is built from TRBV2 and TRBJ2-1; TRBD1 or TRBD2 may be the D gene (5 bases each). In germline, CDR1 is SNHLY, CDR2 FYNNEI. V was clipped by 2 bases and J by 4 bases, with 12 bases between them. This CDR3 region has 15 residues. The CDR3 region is CASSESGAGYNEQFF. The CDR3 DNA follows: TGTGCCAGCAGTGAATCTGGGGCGGGTTACAATGAGCAGTTCTTC.